This TCR beta chain stems from a study of CD8 T cells in Susac syndrome. The authors reverse transcribed roughly 0.5 to 1 ug RNA with random hexamers. TCRdb used MiXCR to reprocess the immunoSEQ multiplex PCR reads, holding one entry per CDR3 protein. The sample consists of some 300,000 distinct CDR3 sequences, 70% to 90% of them appearing once. What was sequenced was CD8+ T cells from PBMCs. This receptor was taken from a human donor with multiple sclerosis.

The CDR3 region has the DNA TGTGCCACCAAGACCAAAAACATTCAGTACTTC. Translated, it gives CATKTKNIQYF. The genes are TRBV2 and TRBJ2-4; D is unclear. This CDR3 comprises 11 residues. Germline CDR1 is SNHLY and CDR2 is FYNNEI. V shed 10 bases and J shed 2 bases, with 6 bases lying between them. Full variable domain (outside the CDR3, taken from reference TRBV2 and TRBJ2-4): EPEVTQTPSHQVTQMGQEVILRCVPISNHLYFYWYRQILGQKVEFLVSFYNNEISEKSEIFDDQFSVERPDGSNFTLKIRSTKLEDSAMYFCATKTKNIQYFGAGTRLSVL.